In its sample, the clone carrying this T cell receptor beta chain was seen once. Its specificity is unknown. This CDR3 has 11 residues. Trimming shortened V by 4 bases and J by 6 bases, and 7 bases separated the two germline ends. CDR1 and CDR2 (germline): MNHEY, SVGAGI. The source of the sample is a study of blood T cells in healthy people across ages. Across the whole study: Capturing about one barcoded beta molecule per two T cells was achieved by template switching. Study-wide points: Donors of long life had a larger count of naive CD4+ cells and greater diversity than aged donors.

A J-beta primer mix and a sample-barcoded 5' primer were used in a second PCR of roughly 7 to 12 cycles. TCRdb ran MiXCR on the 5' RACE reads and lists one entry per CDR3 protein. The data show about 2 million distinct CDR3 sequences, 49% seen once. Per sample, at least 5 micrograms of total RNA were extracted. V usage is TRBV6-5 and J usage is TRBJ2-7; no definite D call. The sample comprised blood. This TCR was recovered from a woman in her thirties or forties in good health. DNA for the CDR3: TGTGCCAGCAGTTCAAAGTTCGAGCAGTACTTC. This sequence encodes CASSSKFEQYF.